This TCR beta chain was profiled in a study of cytomegalovirus exposure and HLA in healthy donors. Study results and limitations: Specificity of three CMV-associated chains for CMV antigens was verified in vitro. The later analysis indicated that the majority of CMV-associated TCR beta chains appeared HLA-restricted.

The PCR ran on 60 Vbeta and 13 Jbeta primers. Repertoires were generated with immunoSEQ multiplex PCR, while TCRdb's copy carries only in-frame clones and drops some. The data contain around 200,000 clones, around three quarters of them singletons. Germline V gives CDR1 SGHDT, CDR2 YYEEEE. CDR3 size: 14 residues. Trimming removed 0 bases from V and 4 bases from J; junction bases left unmatched: 3. This clone has more than one count but fewer than ten. Its matching antigen is unknown. This sequence joins TRBV5-6 and TRBJ1-2; 7 bases are a match to TRBD1. Sequencing was done on a sample of PBMCs. The receptor was derived from a woman aged 50 to 60 in good health and CMV-seronegative. CDR3 region: CASSLGTGFYGYTF. CDR3 nucleotides: TGTGCCAGCAGCTTGGGGACAGGCTTCTATGGCTACACCTTC.